This passage covers 11 T cell receptor beta chains from one sample sequenced in a study of blood T cell repertoires in COVID-19. The method was immunoSEQ multiplex PCR; TCRdb's version includes in-frame clones alone and lacks a portion of them. The sample lists 380,000 or so clones, 70% to 90% seen once, with approximately 1.2% in the top ten. The sample consisted of PBMCs or T cells enriched from blood (not recorded which). These TCRs come from a man younger than 45 who had recovered from COVID-19.

The V call is TRBV5-1, the J call TRBJ2-5, with no clear D. Germline CDR1 and CDR2: SGHRS and YFSETQ. The CDR3 consists of 11 residues. V lost 5 bases, J lost 3 bases, and 5 bases lay in between. The CDR3 DNA reads TGCGCCAGCAGTTTAAAAGAGACCCAGTACTTC. It encodes CASSLKETQYF.

In its sample, this clone was seen a few times. The chain joins TRBV3-1 (or the pseudogene TRBV3-2) to TRBJ2-7; tentative D call: TRBD1 (6 bases). Germline V gene data show CDR1 as LGHDT and CDR2 as YNNKEL (reference sequence). V gave up 1 base and J gave up 2 bases, with 9 bases separating them. The CDR3 contains 14 residues. CDR3: CASSQAQGTYEQYF. The CDR3 DNA reads TGTGCCAGCAGCCAAGCACAGGGTACCTACGAGCAGTACTTC.

The rearrangement uses TRBV21-1 and TRBJ1-5. TRBV21-1 is a documented pseudogene. This CDR3 contains 15 residues. CDR3 in amino acids: CAQTRRDPPNQPQHF. The CDR3 nucleotides read TGTGCCCAGACCCGGCGGGACCCCCCCAATCAGCCCCAGCATTTT.

The chain is built from TRBV7-3 and TRBJ2-1; TRBD1 matches at 8 bases. Germline CDR1 and CDR2: SGHTA and FQGTGA. With V trimmed by 4 bases and J by 3 bases, 5 bases remained unmatched. This CDR3 has 15 residues. Here the CDR3 DNA reads TGTGCCAGCAGCTCCGGACAGGGCCTCTACAATGAGCAGTTCTTC. Translation: CASSSGQGLYNEQFF.

This chain connects TRBV6-5 to TRBJ1-1; 7 bases are shared with TRBD1. This CDR3 is built from 13 residues. Losses at the gene ends were 7 bases for V and 5 bases for J; bases not matched to a gene: 7. Per germline, CDR1 MNHEY and CDR2 SVGAGI. DNA of the CDR3: TGTGCCAGCACGGTGCAGGGGGGAACTGAAGCTTTCTTT. Amino acid sequence: CASTVQGGTEAFF.

The chain recombines TRBV9 with TRBJ2-7; possible D gene TRBD2, 6 bases. V was trimmed by 3 bases and J by 0 bases, leaving 10 bases between them. Germline V CDR1 and CDR2: SGDLS, YYNGEE. This CDR3 region has 14 residues. For the CDR3, the DNA is TGTGCCAGCAGCGGGGACGGGAGCTCCTACGAGCAGTACTTC. This encodes CASSGDGSSYEQYF.

This sequence joins TRBV3-1 (or the pseudogene TRBV3-2) and TRBJ1-2; the D is unclear. CDR3 length: 14 amino acids. Trimming left V 1 base short and J 4 bases short, with 10 bases between. Germline lookup yields CDR1 LGHDT and CDR2 YNNKEL (reference sequence). CDR3 nucleotide sequence: TGTGCCAGCAGCCAAGGCTATAATCCCTATGGCTACACCTTC. Translated, it gives CASSQGYNPYGYTF.

The J gene is TRBJ2-5, the V gene TRBV9; no definite D call. Germline CDR1 SGDLS, CDR2 YYNGEE. This CDR3 has 15 residues. The V gene lost 0 bases and the J gene lost 7 bases, with 16 bases spanning the gap. The CDR3 loop reads CASSVAPTPAATQYF. Written as DNA, the CDR3 is TGTGCCAGCAGCGTAGCTCCTACGCCGGCGGCGACCCAGTACTTC.

This chain joins TRBV7-9 and TRBJ1-6; 7 nucleotides match TRBD1. The V gene end was trimmed by 5 bases and the J gene end by 7 bases; junction bases not matched to a gene: 5. CDR1 and CDR2 from the germline V gene are SEHNR and FQNEAQ (reference sequence). CDR3 length: 14 amino acids. The CDR3 DNA is TGTGCCAGCAGCCCCGGGACAGACAATTCACCCCTCCACTTT. Protein: CASSPGTDNSPLHF.

This sequence joins TRBV2 and TRBJ1-1, with TRBD1 matching over 7 bases. Losses at the gene ends were 5 bases for V and 4 bases for J; bases not matched to a gene: 4. Germline V CDR1 and CDR2: SNHLY, FYNNEI. This CDR3 has 13 amino acids. CDR3 region: CASSSTGITEAFF. The DNA of the CDR3 is TGTGCCAGCAGTTCGACAGGGATCACTGAAGCTTTCTTT.

The CDR3 bases are TGTGCCGCCCACACCCCCACAATGCCCTACGAGCAGTACTTC. Its protein is CAAHTPTMPYEQYF. The V gene is TRBV28, the J gene TRBJ2-7; D unclear. The CDR3 is 14 residues long. CDR1 is MDHEN, CDR2 SYDVKM, per germline. Trimming pared 11 bases from V and 2 bases from J, leaving 19 bases between.